The sequence of this T cell receptor beta chain was determined in a study of CD8+CD57+ T cells in acquired aplastic anemia. Study summary: Healthy donor CD4+ cell samples had a mean of roughly 9.8 million reads. Broader study findings: The study found no significant CD8+ Simpson's diversity difference between patients and controls.

Germline CDR1 reads SEHNR; CDR2 reads FQNEAQ (reference sequence). CDR3 size: 13 residues. Trimming shortened V by 0 bases and J by 4 bases, and 7 bases separated the two germline ends. Concerning this clonotype: Antigen unknown.

Researchers used genomic DNA as the template to profile TCR beta VDJ and CDR3. TCRdb reanalysed the reads using MiXCR and keeps one entry per CDR3 protein. This sample has some 220,000 distinct CDR3 sequences, with roughly 33% found just once. The sample comprised sorted CD4+, CD8+, or CD8+CD57+ T cells (not recorded which) from PBMCs. The source of this sequence is a human donor in good health, serving as a control. The rearrangement uses TRBV7-9 and TRBJ2-7; D possibly corresponds to TRBD2 (5 bases). CDR3 DNA: TGTGCCAGCAGCTTAGCACTAGGGTACGAGCAGTACTTC. This gives the protein CASSLALGYEQYF.